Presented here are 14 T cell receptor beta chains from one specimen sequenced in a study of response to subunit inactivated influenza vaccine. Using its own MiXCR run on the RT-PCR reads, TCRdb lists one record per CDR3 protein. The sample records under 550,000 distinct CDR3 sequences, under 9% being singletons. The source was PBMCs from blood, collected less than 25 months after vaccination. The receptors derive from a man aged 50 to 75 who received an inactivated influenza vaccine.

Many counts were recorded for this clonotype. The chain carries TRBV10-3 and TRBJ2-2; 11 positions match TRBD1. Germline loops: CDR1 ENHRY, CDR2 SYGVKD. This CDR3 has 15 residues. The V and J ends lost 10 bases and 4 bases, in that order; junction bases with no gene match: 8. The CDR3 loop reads CATTDGTGGTGELFF. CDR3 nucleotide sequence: TGTGCCACCACCGATGGGACAGGGGGCACCGGGGAGCTGTTTTTT.

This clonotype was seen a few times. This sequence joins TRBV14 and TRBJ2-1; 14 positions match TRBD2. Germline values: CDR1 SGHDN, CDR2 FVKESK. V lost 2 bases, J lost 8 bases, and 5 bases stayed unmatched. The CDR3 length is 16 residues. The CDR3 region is CASSQLGLAGVDEQFF. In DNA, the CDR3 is TGTGCCAGCAGCCAATTGGGACTAGCGGGAGTCGATGAGCAGTTCTTC.

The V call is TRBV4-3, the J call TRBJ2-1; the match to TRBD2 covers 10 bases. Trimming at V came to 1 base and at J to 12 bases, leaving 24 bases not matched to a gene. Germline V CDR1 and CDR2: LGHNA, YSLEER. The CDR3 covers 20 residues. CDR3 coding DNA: TGCGCCAGCAGCCAAGGGGGGACTAGCGCACGCCTAGCCGCGTCTCGGGCGCAGTTCTTC. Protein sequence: CASSQGGTSARLAASRAQFF.

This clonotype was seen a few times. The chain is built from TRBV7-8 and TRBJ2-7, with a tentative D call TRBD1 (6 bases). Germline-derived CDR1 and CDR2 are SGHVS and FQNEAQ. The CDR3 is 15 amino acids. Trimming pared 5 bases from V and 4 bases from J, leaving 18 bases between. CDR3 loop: CASSPRPAGEYEQYF. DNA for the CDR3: TGTGCCAGCAGCCCTAGGCCCGCAGGGGAGTACGAGCAGTACTTC.

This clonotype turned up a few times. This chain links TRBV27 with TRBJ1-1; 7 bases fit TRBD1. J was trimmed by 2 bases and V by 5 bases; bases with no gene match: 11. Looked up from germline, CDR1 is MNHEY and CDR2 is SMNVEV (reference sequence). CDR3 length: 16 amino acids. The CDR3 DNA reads TGTGCCAGCAGTCCCCAGACAGGGTTCTTTAACACTGAAGCTTTCTTT. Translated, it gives CASSPQTGFFNTEAFF.

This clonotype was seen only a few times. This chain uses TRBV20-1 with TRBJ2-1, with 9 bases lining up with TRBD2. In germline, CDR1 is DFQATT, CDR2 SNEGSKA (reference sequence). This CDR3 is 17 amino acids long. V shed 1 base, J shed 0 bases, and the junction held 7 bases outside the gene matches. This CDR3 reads CSARGSGGRSSYNEQFF. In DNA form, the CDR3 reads TGCAGTGCTAGAGGCAGCGGGGGGCGCAGCTCCTACAATGAGCAGTTCTTC.

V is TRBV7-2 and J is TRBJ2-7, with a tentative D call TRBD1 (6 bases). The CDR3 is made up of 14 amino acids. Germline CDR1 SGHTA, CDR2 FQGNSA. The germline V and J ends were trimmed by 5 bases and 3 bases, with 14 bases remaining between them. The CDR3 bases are TGTGCCAGCAGCCCCGACAGGAATTACTACGAGCAGTACTTC. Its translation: CASSPDRNYYEQYF.

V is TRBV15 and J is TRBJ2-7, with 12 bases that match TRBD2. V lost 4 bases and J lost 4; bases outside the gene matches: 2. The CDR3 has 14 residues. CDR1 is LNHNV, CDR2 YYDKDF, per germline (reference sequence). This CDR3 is CATSTLAGGYEQYF. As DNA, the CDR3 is TGTGCCACCAGCACACTAGCGGGAGGTTACGAGCAGTACTTC.

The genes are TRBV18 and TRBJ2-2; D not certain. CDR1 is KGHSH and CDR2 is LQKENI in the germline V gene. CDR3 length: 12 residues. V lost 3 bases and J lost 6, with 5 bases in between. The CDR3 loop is CASSPLAGELFF. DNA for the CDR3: TGTGCCAGCTCACCCTTAGCCGGGGAGCTGTTTTTT.

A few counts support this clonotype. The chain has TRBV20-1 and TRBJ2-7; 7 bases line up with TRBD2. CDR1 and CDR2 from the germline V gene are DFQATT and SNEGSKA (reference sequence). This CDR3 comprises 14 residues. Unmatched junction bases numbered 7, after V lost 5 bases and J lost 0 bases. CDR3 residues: CSAYSGISSYEQYF. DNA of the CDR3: TGCAGTGCTTACAGCGGGATCAGCTCCTACGAGCAGTACTTC.

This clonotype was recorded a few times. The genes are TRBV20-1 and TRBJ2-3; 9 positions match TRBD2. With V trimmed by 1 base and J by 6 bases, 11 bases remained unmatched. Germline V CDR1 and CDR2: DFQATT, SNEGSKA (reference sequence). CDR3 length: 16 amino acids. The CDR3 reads CSARGLAGTLRDTQYF. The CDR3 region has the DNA TGCAGTGCTAGAGGGCTAGCGGGGACCCTGAGGGATACGCAGTATTTT.

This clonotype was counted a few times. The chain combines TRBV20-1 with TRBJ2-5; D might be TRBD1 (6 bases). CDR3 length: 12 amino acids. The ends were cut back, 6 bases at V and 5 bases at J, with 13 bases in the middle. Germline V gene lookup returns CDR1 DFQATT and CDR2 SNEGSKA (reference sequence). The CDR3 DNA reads TGCAGTGCGATAGACAGGTTCGAGACCCAGTACTTC. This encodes CSAIDRFETQYF.

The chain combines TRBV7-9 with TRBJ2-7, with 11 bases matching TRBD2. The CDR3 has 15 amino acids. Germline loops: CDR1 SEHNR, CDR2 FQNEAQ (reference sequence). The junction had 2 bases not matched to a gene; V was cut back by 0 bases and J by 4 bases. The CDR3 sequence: CASSLAGLAVYEQYF. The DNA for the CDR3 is TGTGCCAGCAGCTTAGCGGGACTAGCGGTTTACGAGCAGTACTTC.

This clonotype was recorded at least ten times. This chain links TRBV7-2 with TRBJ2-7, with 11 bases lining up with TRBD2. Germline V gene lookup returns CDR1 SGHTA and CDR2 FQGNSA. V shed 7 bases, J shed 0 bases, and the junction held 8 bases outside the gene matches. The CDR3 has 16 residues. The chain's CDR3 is CASTRLAGGTSYEQYF. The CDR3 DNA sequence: TGTGCCAGCACCCGCCTAGCGGGGGGAACCTCCTACGAGCAGTACTTC.